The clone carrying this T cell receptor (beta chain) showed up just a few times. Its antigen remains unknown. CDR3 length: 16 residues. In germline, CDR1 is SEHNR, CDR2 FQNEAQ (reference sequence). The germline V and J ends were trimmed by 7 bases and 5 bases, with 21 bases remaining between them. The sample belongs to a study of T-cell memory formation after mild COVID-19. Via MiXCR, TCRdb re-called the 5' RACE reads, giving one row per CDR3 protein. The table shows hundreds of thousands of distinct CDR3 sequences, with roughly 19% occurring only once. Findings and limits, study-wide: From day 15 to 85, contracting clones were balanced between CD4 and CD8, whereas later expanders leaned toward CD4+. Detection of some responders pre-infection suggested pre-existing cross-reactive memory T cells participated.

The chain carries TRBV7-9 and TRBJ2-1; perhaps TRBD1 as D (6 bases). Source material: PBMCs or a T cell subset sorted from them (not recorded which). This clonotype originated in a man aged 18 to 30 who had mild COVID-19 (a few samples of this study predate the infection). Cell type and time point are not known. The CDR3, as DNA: TGTGCCAGCACTCGTTTTGGGACAAGGGGAAACAATGAGCAGTTCTTC. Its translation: CASTRFGTRGNNEQFF.